The subject of this entry is one T cell receptor beta chain. What it recognizes is unknown. The CDR3 extends over 15 amino acids. With 7 bases removed from V and 0 bases from J, the gap between germline ends came to 13 bases. Germline V gives CDR1 LNHDA, CDR2 SQIVND (reference sequence). The data derive from a study of shared clonotypes between healthy human individuals. For the study at large: For every donor, three CD4 naive, three CD4 memory, two CD8 naive and one CD8 memory plates were used.

Sequencing used immunoSEQ multiplex PCR; TCRdb keeps in-frame clones, though not all of them. The repertoire holds approximately 2,300,000 clones, with approximately 90% as singletons. Study-level points and caveats: The researchers took only blood, and tissue repertoires probably look different.

The V and J genes are TRBV19 and TRBJ1-3, with D unclear. Sequencing input: naive CD4+ T cells from PBMCs. The subset is: CD45RA+ positively selected. The clonotype originates from a man aged 18 to 29 in good health. Some clones in this sample may be carry-over from other donors' samples. CDR3 region: CASNPTVFSGNTIYF. CDR3 DNA sequence: TGTGCCAGTAATCCGACGGTTTTCTCTGGAAACACCATATATTTT.